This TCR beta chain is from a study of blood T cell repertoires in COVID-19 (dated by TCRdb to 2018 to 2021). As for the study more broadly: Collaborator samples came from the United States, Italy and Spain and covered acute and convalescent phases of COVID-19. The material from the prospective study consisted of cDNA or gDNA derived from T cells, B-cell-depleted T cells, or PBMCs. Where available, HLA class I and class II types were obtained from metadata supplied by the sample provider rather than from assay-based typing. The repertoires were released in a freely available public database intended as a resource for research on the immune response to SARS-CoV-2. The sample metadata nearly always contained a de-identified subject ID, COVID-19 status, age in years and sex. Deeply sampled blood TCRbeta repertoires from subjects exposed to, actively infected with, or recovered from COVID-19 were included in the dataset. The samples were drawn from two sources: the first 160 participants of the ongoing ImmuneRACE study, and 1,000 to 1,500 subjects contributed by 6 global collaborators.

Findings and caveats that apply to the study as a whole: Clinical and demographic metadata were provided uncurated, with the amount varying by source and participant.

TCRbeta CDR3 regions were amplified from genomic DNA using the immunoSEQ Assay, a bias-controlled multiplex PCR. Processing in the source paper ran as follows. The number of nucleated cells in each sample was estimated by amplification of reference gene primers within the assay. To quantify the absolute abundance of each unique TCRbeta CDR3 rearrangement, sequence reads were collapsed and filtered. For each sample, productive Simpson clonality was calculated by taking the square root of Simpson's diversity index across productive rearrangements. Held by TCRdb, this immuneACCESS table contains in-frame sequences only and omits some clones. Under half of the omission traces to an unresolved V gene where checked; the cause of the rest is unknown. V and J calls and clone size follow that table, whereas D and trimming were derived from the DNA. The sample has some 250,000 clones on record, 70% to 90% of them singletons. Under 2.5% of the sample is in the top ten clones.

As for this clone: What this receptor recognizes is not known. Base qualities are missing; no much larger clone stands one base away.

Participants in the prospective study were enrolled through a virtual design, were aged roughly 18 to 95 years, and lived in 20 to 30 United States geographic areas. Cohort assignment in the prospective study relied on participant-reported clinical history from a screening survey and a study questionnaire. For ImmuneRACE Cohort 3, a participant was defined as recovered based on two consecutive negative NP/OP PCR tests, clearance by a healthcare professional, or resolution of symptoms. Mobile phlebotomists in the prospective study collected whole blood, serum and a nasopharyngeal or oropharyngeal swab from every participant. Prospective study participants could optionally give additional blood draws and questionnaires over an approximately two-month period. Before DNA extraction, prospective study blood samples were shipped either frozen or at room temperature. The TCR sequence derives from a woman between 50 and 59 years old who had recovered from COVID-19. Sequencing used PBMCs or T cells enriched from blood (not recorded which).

The sequence in DNA is TGTGCCAGCAGCTTAGATCAAGATACGCAGTATTTT. This is translated as CASSLDQDTQYF. The chain was built from TRBV11-2 and TRBJ2-3, with no confidently assigned D gene. Based on the germline V gene, the CDR1 and CDR2 sequences are SGHAT and FQNNGV. Reading from cysteine to phenylalanine, the CDR3 counts 12 amino acids. The read is trimmed to its CDR3 DNA, 36 bases read in frame from base 1. V is reduced by 0 bases and J by 5 bases, leaving a spacing of 3 bases between them.